The 27 T cell receptor beta chains reported below all come from one sample, sequenced in a study of technical replicates of blood from a handful of donors. TCRdb's copy holds only in-frame clones and misses some; the assay was immunoSEQ multiplex PCR. The table records some 70,000 clones, 80% to 95% of them present only once. The specimen sequenced was T cells isolated from PBMCs. The source is a human donor in good health.

The genes are TRBV5-1 and TRBJ2-3; 10 bases align to TRBD2. Germline values: CDR1 SGHRS, CDR2 YFSETQ. The junction had 8 bases not matched to a gene; V was cut back by 1 base and J by 0 bases. The CDR3 extends over 18 amino acids. The CDR3 is CASSLRAGGYISTDTQYF. The CDR3 DNA reads TGCGCCAGCAGCTTGCGAGCGGGAGGGTATATAAGCACAGATACGCAGTATTTT.

The J gene is TRBJ1-1, the V gene TRBV28, with D perhaps matching TRBD1 (5 bases). Trimming took off 3 bases at V and 5 bases at J, with 16 bases between the two ends. Germline CDR1 reads MDHEN; CDR2 reads SYDVKM. CDR3 size: 15 residues. The CDR3 reads CASSFAQRGETEAFF. The CDR3 coding sequence is TGTGCCAGCAGTTTCGCCCAGCGGGGCGAGACTGAAGCTTTCTTT.

In its sample, this clone was seen once. The chain is built from TRBV9 and TRBJ2-2; 8 nucleotides agree with TRBD1. The CDR3 runs to 15 residues. Germline lookup yields CDR1 SGDLS and CDR2 YYNGEE. V lost 4 bases and J lost 4; bases outside the gene matches: 6. CDR3 DNA sequence: TGTGCCAGCAGCATTAGACAGGGGCCCACCGGGGAGCTGTTTTTT. Protein product: CASSIRQGPTGELFF.

The genes are TRBV6-5 and TRBJ1-4, with 9 bases lining up with TRBD1. The V gene's germline CDR1 is MNHEY and CDR2 SVGAGI. This CDR3 is 13 amino acids long. The junction had 4 bases not matched to a gene; V was cut back by 7 bases and J by 7 bases. The CDR3 spells CASMTGGSEKLFF. In nucleotides, the CDR3 is TGTGCCAGCATGACAGGGGGGAGTGAAAAACTGTTTTTT.

V usage is TRBV13 and J usage is TRBJ2-1, with D uncertain. The CDR3 spans 15 residues. CDR1 PRHDT and CDR2 FYEKMQ come from the germline V gene (reference sequence). Trimming removed 1 base from V and 2 bases from J, with 9 bases in between. CDR3 DNA: TGTGCCAGCAGCTTAGACCGAGATGCCTACAATGAGCAGTTCTTC. It codes for CASSLDRDAYNEQFF.

The genes are TRBV7-6 and TRBJ2-1; 13 bases match TRBD2. Germline trimming cut 8 bases from V and 8 bases from J; bases unmatched to any gene: 3. CDR1 is SGHVS and CDR2 is FNYEAQ in the germline V gene. The CDR3 is made up of 13 amino acids. CDR3 DNA: TGTGCCAGCGGACTAGCGGGAGTCGATGAGCAGTTCTTC. Translation: CASGLAGVDEQFF.

The gene calls are TRBV30 and TRBJ2-2; 10 positions match TRBD2. The germline V gene encodes CDR1 GTSNPN and CDR2 SVGIG (reference sequence). The V and J ends lost 3 bases and 5 bases, in that order; junction bases with no gene match: 3. The CDR3 is made up of 14 amino acids. CDR3 nucleotide sequence: TGTGCCTGGAGGTTAGCGGGAGGAACCGGGGAGCTGTTTTTT. This translates into CAWRLAGGTGELFF.

This clone appeared once. CDR3 sequence (DNA): TGTGCCATCAGTGAGCATACGAGGGTTGATACGCAGTATTTT. Translating gives CAISEHTRVDTQYF. This chain links TRBV10-3 with TRBJ2-3; possible D gene TRBD2, 5 bases. The germline V and J ends were trimmed by 2 bases and 6 bases, with 12 bases remaining between them. Germline V lookup: CDR1 ENHRY, CDR2 SYGVKD. The CDR3 has 14 amino acids.

The chain employs TRBV29-1 and TRBJ2-1; no clear D gene. V was pared by 6 bases and J by 9 bases, with 15 bases between. Germline CDR1 reads SQVTM; CDR2 reads ANQGSEA. CDR3 length: 12 residues. The CDR3 region has the DNA TGCAGCGTCTCAGCTAGATATAGTGAGCAGTTCTTC. Its translation is CSVSARYSEQFF.

V and J are TRBV14 and TRBJ2-2, with TRBD2 identical over 9 bases. This CDR3 is built from 15 residues. The germline V gene encodes CDR1 SGHDN and CDR2 FVKESK. V was clipped by 6 bases and J by 3 bases; unmatched bases: 5. The CDR3 reads CASRDSGRDTGELFF. The CDR3 DNA reads TGTGCCAGCAGAGATAGCGGGAGAGACACCGGGGAGCTGTTTTTT.

The rearrangement joins TRBV19 to TRBJ2-2; TRBD2 might be the D (6 bases). The ends were cut back, 3 bases at V and 5 bases at J, with 16 bases in the middle. Germline CDR1 is LNHDA and CDR2 is SQIVND (reference sequence). The CDR3 runs 16 residues. CDR3 amino acids: CASSILGGPSTGELFF. The CDR3 DNA follows: TGTGCCAGTAGTATCCTTGGAGGGCCGAGTACCGGGGAGCTGTTTTTT.

This clone was recorded a few times. V usage is TRBV7-3 and J usage is TRBJ2-2; 10 bases are shared with TRBD2. Germline CDR1 SGHTA, CDR2 FQGTGA. The CDR3 covers 15 residues. Trimming cost V 6 bases and J 5 bases; bases outside gene matches: 6. CDR3 protein: CASRDLAGVTGELFF. CDR3 sequence (DNA): TGTGCCAGCAGGGACCTAGCGGGAGTAACCGGGGAGCTGTTTTTT.

As DNA, the CDR3 is TGTGCCAGTAGTAAGGGACAGACCCGGTTGGTGGTCAATGAGCAGTTCTTC. Its protein is CASSKGQTRLVVNEQFF. The chain is built from TRBV19 and TRBJ2-1; 7 nucleotides line up with TRBD1. CDR1 and CDR2 (germline): LNHDA, SQIVND (reference sequence). J was trimmed by 6 bases and V by 4 bases; bases with no gene match: 15. The CDR3 length is 17 residues.

The gene calls are TRBV5-6 and TRBJ1-2, with 10 bases identical to TRBD1. V lost 4 bases to trimming and J lost 4 bases; unmatched junction nucleotides: 7. Germline values: CDR1 SGHDT, CDR2 YYEEEE. This CDR3 is built from 15 residues. CDR3 protein: CASSPADRGGYGYTF. The CDR3 DNA is TGTGCCAGCAGCCCCGCGGACAGGGGGGGCTATGGCTACACCTTC.

CDR3 DNA: TGCGCCAGCAGCCAAGATCAGGGGGGATACTATGGCTACACCTTC. Residues: CASSQDQGGYYGYTF. The V and J genes are TRBV4-3 and TRBJ1-2; 7 bases map to TRBD1. This CDR3 contains 15 residues. V lost 0 bases and J lost 3; bases outside the gene matches: 4. In germline, CDR1 is LGHNA, CDR2 YSLEER.

The genes are TRBV25-1 and TRBJ2-6; the D gene is possibly TRBD1 (6 bases). The V end was cut by 6 bases, the J end by 0 bases, with 15 bases between. The CDR3 spans 17 residues. The germline V gene has CDR1 MGHDK and CDR2 SYGVNS. The CDR3 protein is CASSDQGHGSGANVLTF. CDR3 coding DNA: TGTGCCAGCAGCGACCAGGGACATGGCTCTGGGGCCAACGTCCTGACTTTC.

The chain couples TRBV27 to TRBJ1-2, with 7 bases that match TRBD1. The germline V gene encodes CDR1 MNHEY and CDR2 SMNVEV (reference sequence). V lost 3 bases, J lost 4 bases, and 8 bases stayed unmatched. This CDR3 spans 15 amino acids. The CDR3 spells CASSLGTGALYGYTF. DNA for the CDR3: TGTGCCAGCAGTTTGGGTACAGGGGCCCTCTATGGCTACACCTTC.

The V and J genes are TRBV6-6 and TRBJ2-5; D is unclear. CDR1 and CDR2 from the germline V gene are MNHNY and SVGAGI (reference sequence). The ends were cut back, 3 bases at V and 2 bases at J, with 10 bases in the middle. The length of the CDR3 is 14 residues. CDR3 in amino acids: CASSYGGSQETQYF. CDR3 DNA sequence: TGTGCCAGCAGTTATGGCGGAAGTCAAGAGACCCAGTACTTC.

The chain has TRBV27 and TRBJ2-1, with D hard to call. Trimming shortened V by 6 bases and J by 2 bases, and 14 bases separated the two germline ends. This CDR3 has 15 amino acids. Germline CDR1 MNHEY, CDR2 SMNVEV (reference sequence). CDR3 region: CASSSLVIPYNEQFF. The CDR3 DNA follows: TGTGCCAGCAGCTCCTTAGTTATCCCCTACAATGAGCAGTTCTTC.

CDR3 coding DNA: TGCGCCAGCAGCAGTAGCGGGAGGGCCTATGAGACCCAGTACTTC. Translation: CASSSSGRAYETQYF. The V gene is TRBV5-1, the J gene TRBJ2-5; 11 bases are a match to TRBD2. The CDR3 is 15 amino acids. The germline CDR1 and CDR2 sequences are SGHRS and YFSETQ. V trimming: 4 bases; J trimming: 5 bases; junction bases outside the gene matches: 7.

The rearrangement links TRBV7-9 to TRBJ2-2, with 11 bases fitting TRBD1. The CDR3 loop spans 16 amino acids. Looked up from germline, CDR1 is SEHNR and CDR2 is FQNEAQ (reference sequence). V shed 5 bases, J shed 7 bases, and the junction held 9 bases outside the gene matches. In nucleotides, the CDR3 is TGTGCCAGCAGCAGGAGCGGGACAGGGGGAATCGGGGAGCTGTTTTTT. It is translated as CASSRSGTGGIGELFF.

This clone was picked up a small number of times. The chain combines TRBV21-1 with TRBJ2-3; the table's D call of TRBD1 was not tested on the DNA. TRBV21-1 is marked as a pseudogene. This CDR3 has 16 residues. CDR3 coding DNA: TGTGCCAGCAGCAAAACAGGGGGCAAGGGCACAGATACGCAGTATTTT. Translating it yields CASSKTGGKGTDTQYF.

The chain joins TRBV6-1 to TRBJ2-2; D call uncertain. Germline CDR1 is MNHNS and CDR2 is SASEGT. CDR3 length equals 14 residues. Trimming took 1 base from V and 7 from J, leaving 10 bases between them. The CDR3 sequence: CASSEGQAHGELFF. CDR3 DNA sequence: TGTGCCAGCAGTGAAGGTCAGGCCCACGGGGAGCTGTTTTTT.

V is TRBV5-5 and J is TRBJ1-4; D unclear. V was cut by 3 bases and J by 4 bases, with 13 bases left in between. CDR1 SGHKS and CDR2 YYEKEE come from the germline V gene (reference sequence). The CDR3 spans 15 residues. Here the CDR3 DNA reads TGTGCCAGCAGCTGGATCCCGGGGAGTAATGAAAAACTGTTTTTT. It is translated as CASSWIPGSNEKLFF. The full variable domain, with the rest looked up from reference TRBV5-5 and TRBJ1-4, is DAGVTQSPTHLIKTRGQQVTLRCSPISGHKSVSWYQQVLGQGPQFIFQYYEKEERGRGNFPDRFSARQFPNYSSELNVNALLLGDSALYLCASSWIPGSNEKLFFGSGTQLSVL.

This sequence joins TRBV27 and TRBJ2-3, with 9 bases aligning to TRBD2. Germline lookup yields CDR1 MNHEY and CDR2 SMNVEV (reference sequence). The V segment lost 6 bases and the J segment 5 bases; nucleotides outside the gene matches: 9. This CDR3 is built from 15 residues. The CDR3 loop is CASRTLAGAQDTQYF. The CDR3 bases are TGTGCCAGCAGGACCTTAGCGGGAGCTCAAGATACGCAGTATTTT.

The CDR3 protein is CASSRTANEKLFF. CDR3 sequence (DNA): TGTGCCAGCAGCCGGACTGCTAATGAAAAACTGTTTTTT. V and J are TRBV5-4 and TRBJ1-4; D is undetermined. Germline assignment: CDR1 SGHNT and CDR2 YYREEE (reference sequence). This CDR3 has 13 amino acids. The germline V and J ends were trimmed by 4 bases and 3 bases, with 7 bases remaining between them. Combining the CDR3 with reference TRBV5-4 and TRBJ1-4 gives the whole variable domain ETGVTQSPTHLIKTRGQQVTLRCSSQSGHNTVSWYQQALGQGPQFIFQYYREEENGRGNFPPRFSGLQFPNYSSELNVNALELDDSALYLCASSRTANEKLFFGSGTQLSVL.

The gene calls are TRBV28 and TRBJ2-7, with TRBD1 as a possible D gene (5 bases). This CDR3 has 14 residues. CDR1 is MDHEN, CDR2 SYDVKM, per germline. Trimming took off 3 bases at V and 7 bases at J, with 16 bases between the two ends. The DNA for the CDR3 is TGTGCCAGCAGTTTTTACCGGACACCCTTGGAGCAGTACTTC. This gives the protein CASSFYRTPLEQYF.